This T cell receptor (beta chain) originates from a study of post-analysis software for immune sequencing data. Study-wide points: TRBV segments more frequent in patients than in controls numbered several and included TRBV5-6, TRBV5-1 and TRBV20-1.

The CDR3 sequence is 17 residues long. Deletions cut 0 bases from V and 0 bases from J, with 11 bases between. CDR1 is SEHNR and CDR2 is FQNEAQ in the germline V gene (reference sequence). Turning to this clonotype: Its antigen is unknown.

Tagging with unique molecular identifiers was a feature of the TCR beta cDNA libraries. TCRdb used MiXCR to reprocess the PCR reads, holding one entry per CDR3 protein. This table has hundreds of thousands of distinct CDR3 sequences, 25% to 30% appearing once. The TCR comes from a girl aged 5-17 years with multiple sclerosis. Sequences were obtained from blood. The chain couples TRBV7-9 to TRBJ1-4; TRBD1 might be the D (5 bases). For the CDR3, the DNA is TGTGCCAGCAGCTTAGCGGGGGTCATTGCAACTAATGAAAAACTGTTTTTT. This translates into CASSLAGVIATNEKLFF. Combining the CDR3 with reference TRBV7-9 and TRBJ1-4 gives the whole variable domain DTGVSQNPRHKITKRGQNVTFRCDPISEHNRLYWYRQTLGQGPEFLTYFQNEAQLEKSRLLSDRFSAERPKGSFSTLEIQRTEQGDSAMYLCASSLAGVIATNEKLFFGSGTQLSVL.